A selection of T cell receptor beta chains follows, all from one sample in a study of type 1 regulatory T cells. TCRdb re-derived calls from the reads in MiXCR, one entry per CDR3 protein. The repertoire holds about 42,000 distinct CDR3 sequences, with less than 15% as singletons. These receptors lack a known antigen. Sequenced material: cultured non-Tr1 T cells, either the whole culture or a sorted T cell fraction (not recorded which). These receptor sequences come from a human donor in good health. The CDR3 runs from the conserved cysteine through the conserved F or W. D genes are given only for firm matches. Size tells how often a clone was seen (once, few, many) or the class of an expanded clone, and some rows leave it out.

abundance	d_gene	j_gene	v_gene	CDR3nt	CDR3aa
few	TRBD2	TRBJ2-3	TRBV18	TGTGCCAGCTCACCACCTTCCGGGAGGGCCTTGGATACGCAGTATTTT	CASSPPSGRALDTQYF
many	TRBD1	TRBJ1-4	TRBV20-1	TGCAGTGCCCCCCCGGGACAGGGTACTGAAAAACTGTTTTTT	CSAPPGQGTEKLFF
many	NA	TRBJ2-7	TRBV5-6	TGTGCCAGCAGCTTGGGCACCTACGAGCAGTACTTC	CASSLGTYEQYF
many	TRBD2	TRBJ2-3	TRBV5-1	TGCGCCAGCAGCCCCCTGGGGGGGGCAGATACGCAGTATTTT	CASSPLGGADTQYF
many	TRBD2	TRBJ2-1	TRBV20-1	TGCAGTGCTAGGGGACTAGCGGCCTACAATGAGCAGTTCTTC	CSARGLAAYNEQFF
NA	TRBD1	TRBJ2-5	TRBV10-3	TGTGCCACCAGCAGACAGGGGGACAAAGAGACCCAGTACTTC	CATSRQGDKETQYF
NA	NA	TRBJ2-2	TRBV12-3/TRBV12-4	TGTGCCAGCAGCCGATCTTACACCGGGGAGCTGTTTTTT	CASSRSYTGELFF
few	NA	TRBJ2-3	TRBV30	TGTGCCTGGAGTCGGGGCATGGGGACAGATACGCAGTATTTT	CAWSRGMGTDTQYF
many	NA	TRBJ1-1	TRBV29-1	TGCAGCGTTGTGGTTTTCATGAACACTGAAGCTTTCTTT	CSVVVFMNTEAFF
NA	TRBD2	TRBJ2-1	TRBV7-2	TGTGCCAGCAGCATGATGGGAGCGGGGGACAATGAGCAGTTCTTC	CASSMMGAGDNEQFF
many	NA	TRBJ2-1	TRBV29-1	TGCAGCGTCGCAACAAACAATGAGCAGTTCTTC	CSVATNNEQFF
many	TRBD1	TRBJ2-7	TRBV5-1	TGCGCCAGCAGTGAACAGGGGGCGCTTCCCGAGCAGTACTTC	CASSEQGALPEQYF
many	NA	TRBJ2-5	TRBV5-1	TGCGCCAGCAGCCCTACGCCCGGACAGTCCCAAGAGACCCAGTACTTC	CASSPTPGQSQETQYF